Listed below are T cell receptor beta chains from one sample, sequenced in a study of blood T cell repertoires in COVID-19. Some clones are missing from TCRdb's copy, which holds only in-frame ones; the method was immunoSEQ multiplex PCR. In the table there are 150,000 to 200,000 clones, approximately 90% of which are singletons. Specimen: peripheral blood. The receptors stem from a man between 18 and 29 years old who had recovered from COVID-19. Both conserved end residues are part of each CDR3. The order of the fields is V gene, J gene, CDR3 length, D gene, clone size, CDR3 protein, CDR3 DNA. A D gene is named only where the DNA matches it firmly. Size values are once, few and many counts, or a class for expanded clones, and some rows have none.

TRBV6-5	TRBJ1-2	14	NA	NA	CASLLQGLGYGYTF	TGTGCCAGTCTCTTACAGGGACTAGGGTATGGCTACACCTTC
TRBV7-9	TRBJ2-6	18	TRBD2	NA	CASSPATGGRSGANVLTF	TGTGCCAGCAGCCCAGCGACGGGGGGTCGCTCTGGGGCCAACGTCCTGACTTTC
TRBV5-4	TRBJ1-2	14	NA	NA	CASTARGLSGGYTF	TGTGCCAGCACCGCCAGGGGCCTCTCTGGCGGCTACACCTTC
TRBV3-1/TRBV3-2	TRBJ2-3	14	NA	NA	CASRHSNRGDTQYF	TGTGCCAGCAGACACTCAAACCGGGGGGATACGCAGTATTTT
TRBV28	TRBJ2-7	13	NA	NA	CASSGAAAYEQYF	TGTGCCAGCAGTGGGGCTGCAGCCTACGAGCAGTACTTC
TRBV6-1	TRBJ2-3	17	NA	NA	CASSESLGRLSTDTQYF	TGTGCCAGCAGTGAATCGCTCGGCAGGCTTAGCACAGATACGCAGTATTTT
TRBV7-2	TRBJ1-3	16	TRBD1	NA	CASSLGQAPIGNTIYF	TGTGCCAGCAGCTTGGGACAGGCCCCTATAGGAAACACCATATATTTT
TRBV9	TRBJ2-2	15	NA	NA	CASSVLSFNSGELFF	TGTGCCAGCAGCGTACTATCCTTTAATTCCGGGGAGCTGTTTTTT
TRBV6-5	TRBJ1-2	13	TRBD1	NA	CASSTRQGGGYTF	TGTGCCAGCAGTACCCGACAGGGGGGCGGCTACACCTTC
TRBV4-3	TRBJ1-2	14	NA	once	CASFQQGTPGGYTF	TGCGCCAGCTTCCAACAGGGAACTCCCGGTGGCTACACCTTC
TRBV19	TRBJ1-5	12	NA	NA	CASGVGLQPQHF	TGTGCCAGTGGGGTAGGACTGCAGCCCCAGCATTTT
TRBV5-1	TRBJ2-2	13	TRBD1	NA	CASSRDRAGELFF	TGCGCCAGCAGCCGGGACAGGGCCGGGGAGCTGTTTTTT
TRBV28	TRBJ2-1	15	NA	few	CASTPESDLYNEQFF	TGTGCCAGCACACCGGAAAGCGACCTCTACAATGAGCAGTTCTTC
TRBV7-8	TRBJ1-2	14	NA	NA	CASSAYTANYGYTF	TGTGCCAGCAGCGCCTATACAGCTAACTATGGCTACACCTTC
TRBV11-2	TRBJ2-2	15	NA	once	CASSLPGLATGELFF	TGTGCCAGCAGCTTACCAGGCCTCGCCACCGGGGAGCTGTTTTTT
TRBV19	TRBJ2-7	12	TRBD2	NA	CASRGGPYEQYF	TGTGCCAGTAGGGGAGGGCCGTACGAGCAGTACTTC
TRBV3-1/TRBV3-2	TRBJ1-2	13	NA	few	CASSQAGEGGYTF	TGTGCCAGCAGCCAAGCGGGGGAAGGCGGCTACACCTTC
TRBV19	TRBJ1-1	13	NA	NA	CASSISSNTEAFF	TGTGCCAGTAGTATAAGCTCGAACACTGAAGCTTTCTTT
TRBV28	TRBJ2-7	15	TRBD1	once	CASSHQGAGGYEQYF	TGTGCCAGCAGTCACCAGGGGGCAGGCGGCTACGAGCAGTACTTC
TRBV7-9	TRBJ1-2	13	TRBD1	NA	CASSSQGADGYTF	TGTGCCAGCAGCTCACAGGGGGCCGATGGCTACACCTTC
TRBV28	TRBJ2-7	13	NA	NA	CASSFTRAGEQYF	TGTGCCAGCAGTTTTACCAGGGCCGGCGAGCAGTACTTC
TRBV4-1	TRBJ2-7	16	TRBD1	NA	CASSQGTGQSSYEQYF	TGCGCCAGCAGCCAGGGGACGGGACAGAGCTCCTACGAGCAGTACTTC
TRBV10-3	TRBJ2-7	13	TRBD1	NA	CAISQGAIYEQYF	TGTGCCATCAGTCAGGGGGCCATCTACGAGCAGTACTTC
TRBV11-2	TRBJ2-1	16	TRBD2	NA	CASTSRETSGIREQFF	TGTGCCAGCACCTCACGGGAGACTAGCGGGATACGTGAGCAGTTCTTC
TRBV5-1	TRBJ1-4	16	NA	NA	CASSPHLPFMDEKLFF	TGCGCCAGCAGCCCCCACTTACCTTTCATGGATGAAAAACTGTTTTTT
TRBV6-4	TRBJ2-2	15	NA	NA	CASSEEGAVTGELFF	TGTGCCAGCAGTGAGGAGGGAGCGGTCACCGGGGAGCTGTTTTTT
TRBV30	TRBJ2-7	15	TRBD2	NA	CAWSPGLAAIYEQYF	TGTGCCTGGAGCCCGGGACTAGCGGCTATCTACGAGCAGTACTTC
TRBV12-3/TRBV12-4	TRBJ2-3	12	NA	NA	CASSSSTDTQYF	TGTGCCAGCAGCTCTAGCACAGATACGCAGTATTTT
TRBV30	TRBJ1-5	17	TRBD1	NA	CAWSYGTEFHSNQPQHF	TGTGCCTGGAGTTACGGGACAGAATTTCATAGCAATCAGCCCCAGCATTTT
TRBV27	TRBJ2-6	18	NA	NA	CASSSRSTPDSGANVLTF	TGTGCCAGCAGTTCTAGAAGTACTCCAGACTCTGGGGCCAACGTCTTGACTTTC
TRBV6-5	TRBJ1-5	15	TRBD1	NA	CASSYGPGGNQPQHF	TGTGCCAGCAGTTACGGTCCAGGGGGGAATCAGCCCCAGCATTTT
TRBV29-1	TRBJ1-1	12	NA	NA	CSVLQGKTEAFF	TGCAGCGTTCTCCAGGGTAAGACTGAAGCTTTCTTT
TRBV7-9	TRBJ2-7	12	NA	NA	CASSSFLYEQYF	TGTGCCAGCAGCTCTTTCCTGTACGAGCAGTACTTC
TRBV28	TRBJ2-1	15	TRBD1	many	CASSRRDRAGNEQFF	TGTGCCAGCAGTCGCCGGGACAGGGCGGGGAATGAGCAGTTCTTC
TRBV4-1	TRBJ2-1	14	TRBD2	NA	CASRASGVLNEQFF	TGCGCCAGCCGAGCTAGCGGGGTATTGAATGAGCAGTTCTTC
TRBV7-9	TRBJ1-2	13	NA	NA	CASSHRDGYGYTF	TGTGCCAGCAGCCACAGGGATGGCTATGGCTACACCTTC
TRBV9	TRBJ2-1	15	NA	once	CASSPGVDSYNEQFF	TGTGCCAGCAGCCCAGGGGTAGACTCCTACAATGAGCAGTTCTTC
TRBV6-2/TRBV6-3	TRBJ2-7	16	TRBD1	NA	CASSYSSWTGPYEQYF	TGTGCCAGCAGTTACTCGTCTTGGACAGGACCCTACGAGCAGTACTTC
TRBV20-1	TRBJ1-2	11	NA	NA	CSARHGDGYTF	TGCAGTGCTAGGCACGGGGATGGCTACACCTTC
TRBV5-4	TRBJ2-7	15	TRBD2	NA	CASSLGLAGAYEQYF	TGTGCCAGCAGCTTGGGCCTAGCGGGAGCCTACGAGCAGTACTTC
TRBV5-1	TRBJ2-5	16	TRBD2	NA	CASSPGTSGTQETQYF	TGCGCCAGCAGCCCTGGGACTAGCGGGACACAAGAGACCCAGTACTTC
TRBV19	TRBJ2-2	14	NA	NA	CASSIAAGTGELFF	TGTGCCAGTAGTATAGCTGCAGGGACCGGGGAGCTGTTTTTT
TRBV27	TRBJ2-1	16	TRBD2	NA	CASILSAGGAYNEQFF	TGTGCCAGCATCTTAAGTGCGGGAGGTGCATACAATGAGCAGTTCTTC
TRBV7-8	TRBJ1-6	16	TRBD1	NA	CASSLGSTGVSSPLHF	TGTGCCAGCAGCTTAGGGTCGACAGGGGTATCCTCACCCCTCCACTTT
TRBV14	TRBJ2-1	13	NA	NA	CASSQAGSNEQFF	TGTGCCAGCAGCCAAGCAGGAAGCAATGAGCAGTTCTTC
TRBV5-6	TRBJ2-3	17	TRBD2	NA	CASSWGRLAGYPDTQYF	TGTGCCAGCAGCTGGGGACGACTAGCGGGATATCCAGATACGCAGTATTTT
TRBV29-1	TRBJ1-1	14	NA	NA	CSGGGVRMNTEAFF	TGCAGCGGTGGGGGGGTACGAATGAACACTGAAGCTTTCTTT
TRBV30	TRBJ1-5	17	NA	NA	CAWSVRRPPGGNQPQHF	TGTGCCTGGAGTGTACGGCGTCCCCCGGGGGGCAATCAGCCCCAGCATTTT
TRBV7-2	TRBJ2-7	16	TRBD2	NA	CASSQRASGRVYEQYF	TGTGCCAGCAGCCAGCGGGCTAGCGGGAGGGTCTACGAGCAGTACTTC
TRBV10-3	TRBJ1-1	14	TRBD1	NA	CAINPSGGVTEAFF	TGTGCCATCAATCCGTCAGGGGGCGTCACTGAAGCTTTCTTT
TRBV7-2	TRBJ1-2	16	TRBD1	NA	CASSPQKGQGGYGYTF	TGTGCCAGCAGCCCGCAAAAGGGACAGGGAGGCTATGGCTACACCTTC
TRBV28	TRBJ2-7	15	NA	NA	CASSSPAGSPYEQYF	TGTGCCAGCAGTTCCCCGGCCGGGTCCCCCTACGAGCAGTACTTC
TRBV25-1	TRBJ1-2	13	NA	once	CASSHYGGDGYTF	TGTGCCAGCAGTCATTATGGGGGGGATGGCTACACCTTC
TRBV6-2/TRBV6-3	TRBJ1-1	11	NA	few	CASSYPGNPIF	TGTGCCAGCAGTTATCCGGGAAACCCCATCTTT
TRBV6-2/TRBV6-3	TRBJ2-7	15	TRBD2	few	CASSYFAGDPREQYF	TGTGCCAGCAGTTACTTTGCGGGAGACCCCCGGGAGCAGTACTTC
TRBV27	TRBJ2-2	15	NA	NA	CASRGLFSYTGELFF	TGTGCCAGCAGGGGACTTTTCTCCTACACCGGGGAGCTGTTTTTT
TRBV30	TRBJ1-6	14	NA	NA	CAWSPDTYNSPLHF	TGTGCCTGGAGTCCAGACACCTATAATTCACCCCTCCACTTT